Presented here are 21 T cell receptor beta chains from one specimen sequenced in a study of shared clonotypes between healthy human individuals. Method: immunoSEQ multiplex PCR; TCRdb's copy keeps in-frame clones and lacks some. Of 2.3 million or so clones in the sample, over 90% are singletons; the top ten hold 0.39%. The sample taken for sequencing was naive CD4+ T cells from PBMCs. The subset denotes: CD45RA+ positively selected. These receptors all stem from a man younger than 35 in good health. Some clones in this sample may be carry-over from other donors' samples.

The J gene is TRBJ2-1, the V gene TRBV7-8, with TRBD2 identical over 7 bases. V was pared by 5 bases and J by 0 bases, with 7 bases of the junction left unmatched. The CDR3 runs to 16 residues. CDR1 and CDR2 from the germline V gene are SGHVS and FQNEAQ. In DNA form, the CDR3 reads TGTGCCAGCAGCCGCGGGAGCCCGAGCTCCTACAATGAGCAGTTCTTC. This gives the protein CASSRGSPSSYNEQFF.

This chain links TRBV18 with TRBJ2-2, with 8 bases that match TRBD2. CDR1 KGHSH and CDR2 LQKENI come from the germline V gene. V gave up 2 bases and J gave up 1 base; unmatched junction bases: 9. There are 18 residues in the CDR3. The CDR3 spells CASSPRMAGGLNTGELFF. CDR3 DNA: TGTGCCAGCTCACCAAGAATGGCGGGAGGACTGAACACCGGGGAGCTGTTTTTT.

The chain joins TRBV7-3 to TRBJ2-2, with TRBD2 matching over 15 bases. This CDR3 region has 20 residues. CDR1 SGHTA and CDR2 FQGTGA come from the germline V gene. V lost 5 bases and J lost 0; bases outside the gene matches: 10. The CDR3 is CASSPWGLAGGLANTGELFF. CDR3 DNA: TGTGCCAGCAGCCCCTGGGGACTAGCGGGAGGTCTCGCGAACACCGGGGAGCTGTTTTTT.

The rearrangement joins TRBV7-2 to TRBJ1-5, with D possibly matching TRBD1 (6 bases). The length of the CDR3 is 15 residues. The germline V gene has CDR1 SGHTA and CDR2 FQGNSA. Between the trimmed V and J ends, which lost 2 bases and 2 bases, there was a span of 10 bases. CDR3 loop: CASSLLGGRNQPQHF. The CDR3 coding sequence is TGTGCCAGCAGCTTACTGGGGGGCCGCAATCAGCCCCAGCATTTT.

This chain joins TRBV7-9 and TRBJ2-7; TRBD1 matches 7 bases. This CDR3 spans 13 amino acids. Looked up from germline, CDR1 is SEHNR and CDR2 is FQNEAQ (reference sequence). Trimming at V came to 3 bases and at J to 3 bases, leaving 2 bases not matched to a gene. The CDR3 DNA reads TGTGCCAGCAGCTTTAGACAGGGCTACGAGCAGTACTTC. Its protein product is CASSFRQGYEQYF.

The rearrangement links TRBV11-2 to TRBJ1-3; no clear D gene. V lost 1 base, J lost 0 bases, and 4 bases lay in between. The V gene's germline CDR1 is SGHAT and CDR2 FQNNGV. The CDR3 totals 14 residues. CDR3 nucleotides: TGTGCCAGCAGCTTAGTCTCCTCTGGAAACACCATATATTTT. Its protein product is CASSLVSSGNTIYF.

This rearrangement joins TRBV4-1 to TRBJ2-3, with D perhaps given as TRBD1 or TRBD2 (6 bases each). This CDR3 spans 15 amino acids. Per the germline V gene, CDR1 is MGHRA and CDR2 is YSYEKL. V dropped 3 bases and J dropped 3 bases, with 13 bases sitting between them. CDR3 nucleotide sequence: TGCGCCAGCAGCCAGGGGGGCGGGACGACAGATACGCAGTATTTT. Translated: CASSQGGGTTDTQYF.

This sequence joins TRBV28 and TRBJ2-7; 7 positions match TRBD1. The J segment lost 1 base and the V segment lost 3 bases, leaving 6 bases of the junction unmatched. The CDR3 runs to 15 residues. The germline CDR1 and CDR2 sequences are MDHEN and SYDVKM. For the CDR3, the DNA is TGTGCCAGCAGTTTCAGAGGACAGGCTTCCTACGAGCAGTACTTC. Translating gives CASSFRGQASYEQYF.

The chain carries TRBV9 and TRBJ1-4, with D possibly TRBD1 on 5 matching bases. The V end was cut by 2 bases, the J end by 7 bases, with 9 bases between. Germline lookup yields CDR1 SGDLS and CDR2 YYNGEE. CDR3 length: 13 residues. CDR3 nucleotide sequence: TGTGCCAGCAGCGTTCGGGACTTTGAAAAACTGTTTTTT. This sequence encodes CASSVRDFEKLFF. Combining the CDR3 with reference TRBV9 and TRBJ1-4 gives the whole variable domain DSGVTQTPKHLITATGQRVTLRCSPRSGDLSVYWYQQSLDQGLQFLIQYYNGEERAKGNILERFSAQQFPDLHSELNLSSLELGDSALYFCASSVRDFEKLFFGSGTQLSVL.

The V gene is TRBV27, the J gene TRBJ2-1; 12 bases agree with TRBD1. CDR1 MNHEY and CDR2 SMNVEV come from the germline V gene (reference sequence). J lost 7 bases, V lost 6 bases, and 4 bases had no gene match. The length of the CDR3 is 14 residues. This CDR3 reads CASSGTGGGNEQFF. DNA of the CDR3: TGTGCCAGCAGCGGGACAGGGGGCGGAAATGAGCAGTTCTTC.

The chain couples TRBV19 to TRBJ2-7; D is uncertain. The V gene lost 3 bases and the J gene lost 3 bases, with 18 bases spanning the gap. CDR1 is LNHDA and CDR2 is SQIVND in the germline V gene (reference sequence). The CDR3 has 16 amino acids. The DNA for the CDR3 is TGTGCCAGTAGTATTAATTTGGCGGTGCAGCTCTACGAGCAGTACTTC. Its translation is CASSINLAVQLYEQYF.

The genes are TRBV5-6 and TRBJ2-1, with D perhaps TRBD1 or TRBD2 (5 bases each). CDR3 length equals 15 residues. Trimming stripped 7 bases from V and 4 bases from J, with 18 bases between. CDR1 and CDR2 from the germline V gene are SGHDT and YYEEEE. CDR3 in amino acids: CASHYPGHQYNEQFF. The CDR3 DNA sequence: TGTGCCAGCCATTATCCGGGGCACCAATACAATGAGCAGTTCTTC.

Only one count was recorded for this clone. The chain is built from TRBV6-6 and TRBJ2-3, with unresolved D. V shed 6 bases and J shed 1 base, with 8 bases lying between them. Germline-derived CDR1 and CDR2 are MNHNY and SVGAGI (reference sequence). This CDR3 has 13 amino acids. The DNA for the CDR3 is TGTGCCAGCAGCCCCGACGGCACAGATACGCAGTATTTT. This codes for CASSPDGTDTQYF.

The chain recombines TRBV28 with TRBJ2-4, with D maybe TRBD1 (5 bases). CDR1 and CDR2 (germline): MDHEN, SYDVKM. Trimming pared 1 base from V and 6 bases from J, leaving 16 bases between. CDR3 length: 16 amino acids. This CDR3 reads CASSLYGRERGNIQYF. CDR3 sequence (DNA): TGTGCCAGCAGTTTATATGGCAGAGAAAGGGGAAACATTCAGTACTTC. Variable domain in full (rest from reference TRBV28 and TRBJ2-4): DVKVTQSSRYLVKRTGEKVFLECVQDMDHENMFWYRQDPGLGLRLIYFSYDVKMKEKGDIPEGYSVSREKKERFSLILESASTNQTSMYLCASSLYGRERGNIQYFGAGTRLSVL.

This clone was counted once. V usage is TRBV28 and J usage is TRBJ2-7, with TRBD1 identical over 7 bases. Germline CDR1 is MDHEN and CDR2 is SYDVKM. V trimming: 6 bases; J trimming: 4 bases; junction bases outside the gene matches: 12. This CDR3 is built from 15 residues. The CDR3 region has the DNA TGTGCCAGCAGCGGACAGGCAGCCCAATTTTACGAGCAGTACTTC. It codes for CASSGQAAQFYEQYF.

The rearrangement joins TRBV9 to TRBJ2-7; possibly TRBD2 for D (5 bases). Trimming removed 0 bases at V and 5 bases at J, with 18 bases between. CDR1 SGDLS and CDR2 YYNGEE come from the germline V gene. This CDR3 contains 16 residues. Here the CDR3 DNA reads TGTGCCAGCAGCGTAGTTCCTAGGAAGGAGGTAGACGAGCAGTACTTC. Encoded protein: CASSVVPRKEVDEQYF.

The rearrangement uses TRBV6-1 and TRBJ2-5; D could derive from TRBD1 or TRBD2 (5 bases each). The V end lost 2 bases, the J end lost 5 bases, and 18 bases lay between the germline ends. This CDR3 region has 16 residues. In germline, CDR1 is MNHNS, CDR2 SASEGT. CDR3 residues: CASSERVGDPGETQYF. DNA for the CDR3: TGTGCCAGCAGTGAAAGGGTAGGGGACCCTGGCGAGACCCAGTACTTC.

The CDR3 spells CASSSLGGTEAFF. CDR3 bases: TGTGCCAGCAGCTCCCTAGGGGGGACTGAAGCTTTCTTT. The chain carries TRBV7-2 and TRBJ1-1; weak D call: TRBD1 (6 bases). This CDR3 comprises 13 residues. Looked up from germline, CDR1 is SGHTA and CDR2 is FQGNSA. The ends were cut back, 4 bases at V and 5 bases at J, with 11 bases in the middle. The variable domain in full, with the rest retrieved from reference TRBV7-2 and TRBJ1-1, is GAGVSQSPSNKVTEKGKDVELRCDPISGHTALYWYRQSLGQGLEFLIYFQGNSAPDKSGLPSDRFSAERTGGSVSTLTIQRTQQEDSAVYLCASSSLGGTEAFFGQGTRLTVV.

Details on this clone: Being one base from a much bigger clone, this may be a read error. The CDR3 DNA follows: TGTGCCAGCAGCTTCGTCTACGAGCAGTACTTC. This codes for CASSFVYEQYF. The chain is built from TRBV7-8 and TRBJ2-7; no firm D call. Germline assignment: CDR1 SGHVS and CDR2 FQNEAQ. Deletions cut 3 bases from V and 3 bases from J, with 3 bases between. CDR3 size: 11 residues.

The chain combines TRBV5-1 with TRBJ2-7; 10 bases are a match to TRBD2. The CDR3 spans 15 residues. Germline V gives CDR1 SGHRS, CDR2 YFSETQ. The junction had 7 bases not matched to a gene; V was cut back by 1 base and J by 6 bases. In DNA form, the CDR3 reads TGCGCCAGCAGCTTGTGGGCTAGCGGGAGCCGCGAGCAGTACTTC. As protein: CASSLWASGSREQYF.

The rearrangement uses TRBV6-5 and TRBJ1-2; no definite D call. With 9 bases removed from V and 4 bases from J, the gap between germline ends came to 15 bases. The germline gives CDR1 MNHEY, CDR2 SVGAGI. The CDR3 contains 13 residues. The CDR3 DNA sequence: TGTGCCAGTTCGTGGAGAACCCTCTATGGCTACACCTTC. It codes for CASSWRTLYGYTF.